This T cell receptor (beta chain) emerged from a study of T cell responses to AZD1222 COVID-19 vaccine. Turning to the study itself: Researchers grouped second doses given at about 4 or about 12 weeks into one pool.

This CDR3 is built from 16 residues. Germline lookup yields CDR1 SEHNR and CDR2 FQNEAQ (reference sequence). V dropped 0 bases and J dropped 0; count of bases not matched to a gene: 4. Profiled with immunoSEQ multiplex PCR; TCRdb holds only in-frame clones, not every one. Of 150,000 to 200,000 clones detected, around 95% appear once; the ten largest clones hold approximately 0.64%. Study-wide results and limits: White British donors predominated, females outnumbered males, and clonal diversity was possibly underestimated. Nearly half of spike-specific TCRs reportedly target unmutated variant regions. Of the AZD1222 recipients, only 5 to 7 were seropositive at baseline.

Comments on this clone: Its antigen remains unidentified.

Material: peripheral blood, obtained on day 0 of AZD1222 vaccination. This clonotype was obtained from an adult in good health. This chain uses TRBV7-9 with TRBJ1-2; 7 bases align to TRBD1. CDR3 DNA sequence: TGTGCCAGCAGCTTAGCTGGGACAGACACTAACTATGGCTACACCTTC. It codes for CASSLAGTDTNYGYTF.